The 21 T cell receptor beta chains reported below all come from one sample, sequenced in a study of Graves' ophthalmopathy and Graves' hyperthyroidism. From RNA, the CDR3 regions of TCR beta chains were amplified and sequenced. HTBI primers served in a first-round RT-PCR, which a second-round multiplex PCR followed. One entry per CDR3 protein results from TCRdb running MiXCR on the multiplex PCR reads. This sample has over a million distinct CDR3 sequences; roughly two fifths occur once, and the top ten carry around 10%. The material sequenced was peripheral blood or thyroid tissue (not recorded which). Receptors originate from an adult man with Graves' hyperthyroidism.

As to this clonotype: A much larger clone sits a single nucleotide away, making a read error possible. In DNA form, the CDR3 reads TGTGCCGGCAGGCCCTGGACATCCTCTGGGGCCAACGTCCTGACTTTC. Amino acid sequence: CAGRPWTSSGANVLTF. The chain uses TRBV10-3 and TRBJ2-6, with a tentative D call TRBD1 (5 bases). With 11 bases removed from V and 0 bases from J, the gap between germline ends came to 17 bases. Germline CDR1 is ENHRY and CDR2 is SYGVKD. This CDR3 comprises 16 residues.

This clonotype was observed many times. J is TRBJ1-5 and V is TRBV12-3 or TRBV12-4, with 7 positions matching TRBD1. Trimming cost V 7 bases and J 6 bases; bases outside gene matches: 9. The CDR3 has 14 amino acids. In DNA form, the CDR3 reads TGTGCCAGCACCCAAGGACAGGCCGGTCAGCCCCAGCATTTT. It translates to CASTQGQAGQPQHF.

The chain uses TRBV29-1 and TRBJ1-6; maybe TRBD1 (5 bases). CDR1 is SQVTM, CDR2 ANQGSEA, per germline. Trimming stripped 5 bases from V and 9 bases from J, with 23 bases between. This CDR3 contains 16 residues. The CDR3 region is CSVPGGGHLGSSPLHF. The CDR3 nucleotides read TGCAGCGTTCCCGGGGGAGGACACCTCGGTTCTTCACCCCTCCACTTT. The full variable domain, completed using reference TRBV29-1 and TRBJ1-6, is SAVISQKPSRDICQRGTSLTIQCQVDSQVTMMFWYRQQPGQSLTLIATANQGSEATYESGFVIDKFPISRPNLTFSTLTVSNMSPEDSSIYLCSVPGGGHLGSSPLHFGNGTRLTVT.

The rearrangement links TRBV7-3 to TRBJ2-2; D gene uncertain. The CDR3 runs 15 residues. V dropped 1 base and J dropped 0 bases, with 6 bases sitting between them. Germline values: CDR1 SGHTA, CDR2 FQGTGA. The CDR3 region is CASSLNVPNTGELFF. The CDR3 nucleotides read TGTGCCAGCAGCTTAAACGTACCGAACACCGGGGAGCTGTTTTTT.

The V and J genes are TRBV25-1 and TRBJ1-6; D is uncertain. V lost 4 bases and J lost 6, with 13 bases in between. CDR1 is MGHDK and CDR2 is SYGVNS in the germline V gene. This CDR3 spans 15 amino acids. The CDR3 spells CASSARQARNSPLHF. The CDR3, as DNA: TGTGCCAGCAGTGCCAGACAAGCGCGTAATTCACCCCTCCACTTT.

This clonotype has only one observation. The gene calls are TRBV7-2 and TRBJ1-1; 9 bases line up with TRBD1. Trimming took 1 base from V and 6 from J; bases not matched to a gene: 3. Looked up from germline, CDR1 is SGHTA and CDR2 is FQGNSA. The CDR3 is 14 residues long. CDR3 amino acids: CASSLVWDRAEAFF. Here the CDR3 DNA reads TGTGCCAGCAGCTTAGTGTGGGACAGGGCTGAAGCTTTCTTT.

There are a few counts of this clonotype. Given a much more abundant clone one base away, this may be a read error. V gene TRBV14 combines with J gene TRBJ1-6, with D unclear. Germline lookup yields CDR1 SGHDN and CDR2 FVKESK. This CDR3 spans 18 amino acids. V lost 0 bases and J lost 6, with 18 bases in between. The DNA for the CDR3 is TGTGCCAGCAGCCAAGATGGTGGCTTTAGACGGCCTAATTCACCCCTCCACTTT. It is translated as CASSQDGGFRRPNSPLHF.

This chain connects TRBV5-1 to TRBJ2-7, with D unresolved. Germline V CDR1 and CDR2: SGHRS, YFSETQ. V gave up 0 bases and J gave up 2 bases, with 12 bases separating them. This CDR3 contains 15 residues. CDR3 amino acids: CASSLALDGPYEQYF. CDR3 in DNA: TGCGCCAGCAGCTTGGCCTTGGACGGACCCTACGAGCAGTACTTC.

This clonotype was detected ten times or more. As DNA, the CDR3 is TGTGCCAGCAGTGAAACAGGGCAGGAAGAGACCCAGTACTTC. Amino acids: CASSETGQEETQYF. The chain is built from TRBV2 and TRBJ2-5; possible D gene TRBD1, 6 bases. CDR1 and CDR2 (germline): SNHLY, FYNNEI. V lost 2 bases, J lost 3 bases, and 10 bases lay in between. This CDR3 contains 14 residues. The whole variable domain, filled in from reference TRBV2 and TRBJ2-5, reads EPEVTQTPSHQVTQMGQEVILRCVPISNHLYFYWYRQILGQKVEFLVSFYNNEISEKSEIFDDQFSVERPDGSNFTLKIRSTKLEDSAMYFCASSETGQEETQYFGPGTRLLVL.

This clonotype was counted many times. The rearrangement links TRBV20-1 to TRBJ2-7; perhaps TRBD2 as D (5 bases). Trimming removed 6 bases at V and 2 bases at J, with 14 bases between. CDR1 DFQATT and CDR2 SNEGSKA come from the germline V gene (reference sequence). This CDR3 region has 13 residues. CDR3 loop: CSARWRFAYEQYF. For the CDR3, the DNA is TGCAGTGCCCGGTGGAGGTTTGCCTACGAGCAGTACTTC.

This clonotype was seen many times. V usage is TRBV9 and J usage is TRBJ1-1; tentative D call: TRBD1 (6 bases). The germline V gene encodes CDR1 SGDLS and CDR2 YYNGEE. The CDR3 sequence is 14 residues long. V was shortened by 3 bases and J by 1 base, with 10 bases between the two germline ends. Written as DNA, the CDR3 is TGTGCCAGCAGCGGATTACAGGGGAACACTGAAGCTTTCTTT. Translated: CASSGLQGNTEAFF.

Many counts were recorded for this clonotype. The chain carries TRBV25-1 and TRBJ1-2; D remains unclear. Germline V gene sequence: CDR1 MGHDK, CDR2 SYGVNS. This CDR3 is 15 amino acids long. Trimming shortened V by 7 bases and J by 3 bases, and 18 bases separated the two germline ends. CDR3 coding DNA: TGTGCCAGCAAAGGTACGTCTGGGATCGACTATGGCTACACCTTC. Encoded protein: CASKGTSGIDYGYTF.

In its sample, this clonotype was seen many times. In DNA, the CDR3 is TGCGCCAGCAGCTTGGATGGGGGTAATGGCTACACCTTC. It specifies CASSLDGGNGYTF. The J gene is TRBJ1-2, the V gene TRBV5-1, with D perhaps matching TRBD1 (5 bases). The germline V and J ends were trimmed by 0 bases and 6 bases, with 9 bases remaining between them. CDR1 and CDR2 from the germline V gene are SGHRS and YFSETQ. The CDR3 runs 13 residues.

CDR3 in amino acids: CASSLLGVEGYTF. The CDR3 DNA reads as TGTGCCAGCAGTTTATTGGGGGTGGAAGGCTACACCTTC. V gene TRBV12-3 or TRBV12-4 combines with J gene TRBJ1-2, with TRBD1 as a possible D gene (5 bases). The length of the CDR3 is 13 residues. The V end lost 2 bases, the J end lost 8 bases, and 12 bases lay between the germline ends.

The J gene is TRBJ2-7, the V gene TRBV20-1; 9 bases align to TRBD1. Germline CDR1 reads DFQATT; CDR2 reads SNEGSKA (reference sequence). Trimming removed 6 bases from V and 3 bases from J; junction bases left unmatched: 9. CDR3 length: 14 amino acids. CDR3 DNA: TGCAGTGCCAGCTCACGGACAGGGGTCTACGAGCAGTACTTC. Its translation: CSASSRTGVYEQYF.

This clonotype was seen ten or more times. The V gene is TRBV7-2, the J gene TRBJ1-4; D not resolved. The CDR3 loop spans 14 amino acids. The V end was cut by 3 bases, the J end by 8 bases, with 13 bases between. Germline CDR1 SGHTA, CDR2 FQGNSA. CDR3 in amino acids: CASSFHGTVEKLFF. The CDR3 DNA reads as TGTGCCAGCAGCTTCCACGGAACAGTAGAAAAACTGTTTTTT.

In DNA, the CDR3 is TGTGCCACCAGCAGAGAATCGGGACTAGCGGCTAGTGAAGAGACCCAGTACTTC. The encoded protein is CATSRESGLAASEETQYF. This rearrangement joins TRBV15 to TRBJ2-5; TRBD2 matches 11 bases. The CDR3 length is 18 residues. Germline assignment: CDR1 LNHNV and CDR2 YYDKDF (reference sequence). V gave up 0 bases and J gave up 3 bases; unmatched junction bases: 9.

CDR3 nucleotides: TGCAGCGCCAAGACAGTGAACACTGAAGCTTTCTTT. It yields the protein CSAKTVNTEAFF. The chain employs TRBV29-1 and TRBJ1-1; possible D gene TRBD1, 5 bases. The CDR3 sequence is 12 residues long. With 7 bases removed from V and 0 bases from J, the gap between germline ends came to 9 bases. Germline CDR1 reads SQVTM; CDR2 reads ANQGSEA.

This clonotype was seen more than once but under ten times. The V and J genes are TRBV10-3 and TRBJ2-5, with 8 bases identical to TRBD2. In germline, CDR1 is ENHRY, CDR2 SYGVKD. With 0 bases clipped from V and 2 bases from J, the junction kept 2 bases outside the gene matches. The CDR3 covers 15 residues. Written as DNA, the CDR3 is TGTGCCATCAGTGAGTCTGCGGGGGGTCAAGAGACCCAGTACTTC. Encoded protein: CAISESAGGQETQYF.

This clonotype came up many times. This CDR3 is CSVEGAKGAQETQYF. For the CDR3, the DNA is TGCAGCGTTGAAGGGGCGAAGGGGGCCCAAGAGACCCAGTACTTC. The chain uses TRBV29-1 and TRBJ2-5, with 7 bases lining up with TRBD1. Germline V gene lookup returns CDR1 SQVTM and CDR2 ANQGSEA. With V trimmed by 1 base and J by 1 base, 6 bases remained unmatched. This CDR3 spans 15 amino acids.

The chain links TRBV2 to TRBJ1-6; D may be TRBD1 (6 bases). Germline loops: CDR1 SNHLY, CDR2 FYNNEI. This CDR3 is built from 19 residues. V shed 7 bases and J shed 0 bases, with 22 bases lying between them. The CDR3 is CASTQGRPGHSSYNSPLHF. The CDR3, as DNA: TGTGCCAGCACGCAGGGGCGTCCCGGTCACAGCTCCTATAATTCACCCCTCCACTTT.